The clone carrying this TCR beta chain was detected ten times or more. At one of its ends the junction is not consistent with the germline gene, which may arise from a read error. As for time point: newly diagnosed GD, antithyroid drugs for less than 3 months. Construction of the TCR library relied on RNA isolated from PBMCs. This entry belongs to a study of regulatory T cells in long-lasting Graves disease. The TCR beta library used iRepertoire HTBI primers with Arm-PCR amplification of CDR3. TCRdb called the multiplex PCR reads again in MiXCR, with one record for every CDR3 protein. Of a few hundred thousand distinct CDR3 sequences listed, around 18% are singletons. There are 14 residues in the CDR3. The germline V gene encodes CDR1 SGHRS and CDR2 YFSETQ. This sample also belongs to another study, concerning T cells in Graves' hyperthyroidism and ophthalmopathy.

The chain uses TRBV5-1 and TRBJ2-5; 7 bases agree with TRBD2. The sequencing used peripheral blood mononuclear cells (PBMCs), collected at new diagnosis, from a patient treated with antithyroid drugs. This TCR was sampled from a woman aged 25 to 39 with Graves disease. CDR3 DNA: TGTGCCAGCAGCTTGTGGGGGGGGGAAGAGACCCAGTACTTC. Translating it yields CASSLWGGEETQYF.